This record concerns one T cell receptor (beta chain) sequence. This sample is part of a study of blood T cell repertoires in COVID-19. The protocol was immunoSEQ multiplex PCR, while the TCRdb copy is restricted to in-frame clones and leaves out a portion. The sample lists a few hundred thousand clones, 88% occurring once. V lost 3 bases to trimming and J lost 0 bases; unmatched junction nucleotides: 17. CDR1 is DFQATT and CDR2 is SNEGSKA in the germline V gene (reference sequence). The CDR3 has 20 amino acids. The chain carries TRBV20-1 and TRBJ2-1, with TRBD2 matching 10 bases. The specimen was PBMCs or T cells enriched from blood (not recorded which). The sequence was collected from a middle-aged woman with acute COVID-19. CDR3 nucleotides: TGCAGTGCTAGTGTTGGGGCTAGCGGGGGAGACACGAGCTCCTACAATGAGCAGTTCTTC. Translation gives CSASVGASGGDTSSYNEQFF.